This is a list of T cell receptor beta chains from one sample in a study of shared clonotypes between healthy human individuals. Here immunoSEQ multiplex PCR was the method, and the copy in TCRdb shows in-frame clones only, minus some. The sample has over a million clones; 75% to 85% are singletons. Material: memory CD4+ T cells from PBMCs. The receptor source for this set is a man between 18 and 29 years old in good health. Some clones in this sample may be carry-over from other donors' samples. Both conserved end residues are part of each CDR3. The order of the fields is D gene, J gene, V gene, clone size, CDR3 DNA, CDR3 protein. D genes are given only for firm matches. A clone size is listed for some rows: how often the clone was seen (once, few, many), or a class if it is expanded.

d_call: .; j_call: TRBJ2-4; v_call: TRBV5-1; clone_size: few; cdr3_nt: TGCGCCAGCAGCACGGGCCACCTGGGAAACATTCAGTACTTC; cdr3_aa: CASSTGHLGNIQYF
d_call: .; j_call: TRBJ2-7; v_call: TRBV21-1; clone_size: .; cdr3_nt: TGTGCCAGCAGCAAAGAGCCTGGGGACAGAGACTACGAGCAGTACTTC; cdr3_aa: CASSKEPGDRDYEQYF
d_call: .; j_call: TRBJ2-1; v_call: TRBV7-9; clone_size: .; cdr3_nt: TGTGCCGCAGGACCGGGCAGCCTTGGAAATGAGCAGTTCTTC; cdr3_aa: CAAGPGSLGNEQFF
d_call: .; j_call: TRBJ2-7; v_call: TRBV7-2; clone_size: .; cdr3_nt: TGTGCCAGCAGTCGCACAGAGAACTACGAGCAGTACTTC; cdr3_aa: CASSRTENYEQYF
d_call: TRBD2; j_call: TRBJ2-5; v_call: TRBV14; clone_size: few; cdr3_nt: TGTGCCAGCAGCCGAGGACTAGCCGCCGGGACCCAGTACTTC; cdr3_aa: CASSRGLAAGTQYF
d_call: .; j_call: TRBJ2-1; v_call: TRBV7-2; clone_size: .; cdr3_nt: TGTGCCAGCAGCTATTTACCGGGAAGCTCCTACAATGAGCAGTTCTTC; cdr3_aa: CASSYLPGSSYNEQFF
d_call: TRBD1; j_call: TRBJ2-4; v_call: TRBV28; clone_size: .; cdr3_nt: TGTGCCAGCAGTTTATACAGGGGTCGTGACATTCAGTACTTC; cdr3_aa: CASSLYRGRDIQYF
d_call: TRBD2; j_call: TRBJ2-7; v_call: TRBV28; clone_size: .; cdr3_nt: TGTGCCAGCAGCCCAGCCGGGACTAGGTCCTACGAGCAGTACTTC; cdr3_aa: CASSPAGTRSYEQYF
d_call: .; j_call: TRBJ2-5; v_call: TRBV7-8; clone_size: .; cdr3_nt: TGTGCCAGCAGCTTAGCCTACAGGGACGAGGAGACCCAGTACTTC; cdr3_aa: CASSLAYRDEETQYF
d_call: .; j_call: TRBJ2-1; v_call: TRBV6-6; clone_size: once; cdr3_nt: TGTGCCAGCAGTTACGGAGGTAGTTCCTACAATGAGCAGTTCTTC; cdr3_aa: CASSYGGSSYNEQFF
d_call: TRBD2; j_call: TRBJ2-7; v_call: TRBV7-2; clone_size: .; cdr3_nt: TGTGCCAGCAGCACAGTGAGGGGGGGCGGGAGGCTTTACGAGCAGTACTTC; cdr3_aa: CASSTVRGGGRLYEQYF
d_call: .; j_call: TRBJ1-5; v_call: TRBV28; clone_size: .; cdr3_nt: TGTGCCAGCAGTTTTAACAGAAACAATCAGCCCCAGCATTTT; cdr3_aa: CASSFNRNNQPQHF
d_call: TRBD2; j_call: TRBJ2-3; v_call: TRBV2; clone_size: .; cdr3_nt: TGTGCCAGCTTAATAGGACTAGCGGGAGTGGATGCGCAGTATTTT; cdr3_aa: CASLIGLAGVDAQYF
d_call: TRBD1; j_call: TRBJ2-2; v_call: TRBV7-2; clone_size: .; cdr3_nt: TGTGCCAGCAGCGGTCGGACAGGGTACACCGGGGAGCTGTTTTTT; cdr3_aa: CASSGRTGYTGELFF
d_call: TRBD2; j_call: TRBJ2-1; v_call: TRBV2; clone_size: .; cdr3_nt: TGTGCCAGCCATATCGGACTAGCGGGATTAAATGAGCAGTTCTTC; cdr3_aa: CASHIGLAGLNEQFF
d_call: .; j_call: TRBJ2-1; v_call: TRBV11-2; clone_size: .; cdr3_nt: TGTGCCAGCAGCACGACAGGACTAGCCTACAATGAGCAGTTCTTC; cdr3_aa: CASSTTGLAYNEQFF
d_call: .; j_call: TRBJ2-7; v_call: TRBV30; clone_size: once; cdr3_nt: TGTGCCTGGAGTACCGACGGGATCTACGAGCAGTACTTC; cdr3_aa: CAWSTDGIYEQYF
d_call: .; j_call: TRBJ2-7; v_call: TRBV9; clone_size: few; cdr3_nt: TGTGCCAGCAGCGTCACAGGTTACTCCTACGAGCAGTACTTC; cdr3_aa: CASSVTGYSYEQYF
d_call: .; j_call: TRBJ2-3; v_call: TRBV6-5; clone_size: .; cdr3_nt: TGTGCCAGCGGAGAGGGAGACACAGATACGCAGTATTTT; cdr3_aa: CASGEGDTDTQYF
d_call: .; j_call: TRBJ1-1; v_call: TRBV7-2; clone_size: .; cdr3_nt: TGTGCCAGCAGCTTAGGACACTCGAACACTGAAGCTTTCTTT; cdr3_aa: CASSLGHSNTEAFF
d_call: .; j_call: TRBJ1-5; v_call: TRBV7-9; clone_size: few; cdr3_nt: TGTGCCAGCAGCTACCAAGTAACCCGGGACCGGAGGGATTTT; cdr3_aa: CASSYQVTRDRRDF
d_call: .; j_call: TRBJ1-1; v_call: TRBV7-9; clone_size: .; cdr3_nt: TGTGCCAGCAGCTTAGTATCACAGGGCAAAGCTTTCTTT; cdr3_aa: CASSLVSQGKAFF
d_call: TRBD2; j_call: TRBJ2-7; v_call: TRBV7-2; clone_size: .; cdr3_nt: TGTGCCAGCAGCTTAGTGGCGCTAGCGGGAAGAGGCGAGCAGTACTTC; cdr3_aa: CASSLVALAGRGEQYF
d_call: .; j_call: TRBJ1-5; v_call: TRBV5-6; clone_size: .; cdr3_nt: TGTGCCAGCAGCGGAATACAGGACAATCAGCCCCAGCATTTT; cdr3_aa: CASSGIQDNQPQHF
d_call: TRBD1; j_call: TRBJ1-3; v_call: TRBV15; clone_size: few; cdr3_nt: TGTGCCACCAGCAGAGGACAGGGGCGAGGAAACACCATATATTTT; cdr3_aa: CATSRGQGRGNTIYF
d_call: .; j_call: TRBJ1-3; v_call: TRBV28; clone_size: .; cdr3_nt: TGTGCCAGCAGTTTATGGGGTCCAGGGGACTCTGGAAACACCATATATTTT; cdr3_aa: CASSLWGPGDSGNTIYF
d_call: .; j_call: TRBJ2-7; v_call: TRBV6-5; clone_size: .; cdr3_nt: TGTGCCAGCAGCCCAGGAGGGAAAGTCTACGAGCAGTACTTC; cdr3_aa: CASSPGGKVYEQYF
d_call: TRBD1; j_call: TRBJ1-2; v_call: TRBV10-3; clone_size: .; cdr3_nt: TGTGCCATCAGTGTAGACAGGGGTCGATATGGCTACACCTTC; cdr3_aa: CAISVDRGRYGYTF
d_call: .; j_call: TRBJ2-7; v_call: TRBV29-1; clone_size: .; cdr3_nt: TGCAGCGTTGCTCCTAGCGCTTCCTACGAGCAGTACTTC; cdr3_aa: CSVAPSASYEQYF
d_call: TRBD1; j_call: TRBJ2-2; v_call: TRBV25-1; clone_size: once; cdr3_nt: TGTGCCAGCAGTGGGGCGGGACAGGGGAGGGCCGGGGAGCTGTTTTTT; cdr3_aa: CASSGAGQGRAGELFF
d_call: .; j_call: TRBJ1-2; v_call: TRBV7-2; clone_size: .; cdr3_nt: TGTGCCAGCAGCCAAATGGGGGCGGTCTATGGCTACACCTTC; cdr3_aa: CASSQMGAVYGYTF
d_call: .; j_call: TRBJ2-2; v_call: TRBV4-1; clone_size: .; cdr3_nt: TGCGCCAGCAGCAAAGGGCGTCAGTTAGGCACCGGGGAGCTGTTTTTT; cdr3_aa: CASSKGRQLGTGELFF
d_call: TRBD2; j_call: TRBJ2-7; v_call: TRBV2; clone_size: .; cdr3_nt: TGTGCCAGCAGTGACCCTAGCGGGAGTAACGAGCAGTACTTC; cdr3_aa: CASSDPSGSNEQYF
d_call: .; j_call: TRBJ1-1; v_call: TRBV19; clone_size: .; cdr3_nt: TGTGCCAGTAGTATTGTACAGATGAACACTGAAGCTTTCTTT; cdr3_aa: CASSIVQMNTEAFF
d_call: TRBD1; j_call: TRBJ1-1; v_call: TRBV6-1; clone_size: .; cdr3_nt: TGTGCCAGCACATTGGACAGGGGTTTGGGCACTGAAGCTTTCTTT; cdr3_aa: CASTLDRGLGTEAFF
d_call: .; j_call: TRBJ2-1; v_call: TRBV29-1; clone_size: .; cdr3_nt: TGCAGCGTTGGTTACGGGAATTACAATGAGCAGTTCTTC; cdr3_aa: CSVGYGNYNEQFF
d_call: .; j_call: TRBJ2-3; v_call: TRBV27; clone_size: .; cdr3_nt: TGTGCCAGCAGTTTATCGGGCAGCACAGATACGCAGTATTTT; cdr3_aa: CASSLSGSTDTQYF
d_call: .; j_call: TRBJ2-5; v_call: TRBV27; clone_size: .; cdr3_nt: TGTGCCAGCAGTTTTTGGGGGCAGCAAGAGACCCAGTACTTC; cdr3_aa: CASSFWGQQETQYF
d_call: TRBD1; j_call: TRBJ2-1; v_call: TRBV7-8; clone_size: .; cdr3_nt: TGTGCCAGCAGCGTCGGGACAGGAGCCTACAATGAGCAGTTCTTC; cdr3_aa: CASSVGTGAYNEQFF
d_call: TRBD2; j_call: TRBJ2-2; v_call: TRBV28; clone_size: .; cdr3_nt: TGTGCCAGCAGTTTAATCTTGCAGGGAGGGGTCACCGGGGAGCTGTTTTTT; cdr3_aa: CASSLILQGGVTGELFF
d_call: .; j_call: TRBJ2-5; v_call: TRBV5-1; clone_size: .; cdr3_nt: TGCGCCAGCAGCTTGGAGGGGAAGACCCAGTACTTC; cdr3_aa: CASSLEGKTQYF
d_call: .; j_call: TRBJ2-1; v_call: TRBV15; clone_size: .; cdr3_nt: TGTGCCACCAGCAGAGATCCTAGTTCTGTAGCCCCAAACAATGAGCAGTTCTTC; cdr3_aa: CATSRDPSSVAPNNEQFF
d_call: .; j_call: TRBJ2-5; v_call: TRBV30; clone_size: .; cdr3_nt: TGTGCCTGGAGTTATGTCCAAGAGACCCAGTACTTC; cdr3_aa: CAWSYVQETQYF
d_call: TRBD2; j_call: TRBJ2-3; v_call: TRBV5-1; clone_size: many; cdr3_nt: TGCGCCAGCAGCTGGGGGGGAGTCGCAGATACGCAGTATTTT; cdr3_aa: CASSWGGVADTQYF
d_call: TRBD1; j_call: TRBJ1-4; v_call: TRBV19; clone_size: many; cdr3_nt: TGTGCCAGTAACCCCGGGACAGTCTTTAATGAAAAACTGTTTTTT; cdr3_aa: CASNPGTVFNEKLFF
d_call: TRBD1; j_call: TRBJ2-7; v_call: TRBV6-5; clone_size: .; cdr3_nt: TGTGCCAGCAGTTCAACGACAGGGGGCTCCTACGAGCAGTACTTC; cdr3_aa: CASSSTTGGSYEQYF
d_call: TRBD1; j_call: TRBJ2-2; v_call: TRBV28; clone_size: .; cdr3_nt: TGTGCCAGCGGCAGGGGGCCCACCGGGGAGCTGTTTTTT; cdr3_aa: CASGRGPTGELFF
d_call: .; j_call: TRBJ1-2; v_call: TRBV6-5; clone_size: .; cdr3_nt: TGTGCCAGCAGTCCACATGGATCCGGGGGCTATGGCTACACCTTC; cdr3_aa: CASSPHGSGGYGYTF
d_call: TRBD1; j_call: TRBJ1-2; v_call: TRBV11-2; clone_size: .; cdr3_nt: TGTGCCAGCAGCTTAAACAGGGGGGTGGATGGCTACACCTTC; cdr3_aa: CASSLNRGVDGYTF
d_call: .; j_call: TRBJ2-7; v_call: TRBV6-5; clone_size: .; cdr3_nt: TGTGCCATCACGAGAGACGGGACCTACGAGCAGTACTTC; cdr3_aa: CAITRDGTYEQYF
d_call: .; j_call: TRBJ2-1; v_call: TRBV18; clone_size: .; cdr3_nt: TGTGCCAGCTCAAGCGGTAGCCACAATGAGCAGTTCTTC; cdr3_aa: CASSSGSHNEQFF
d_call: .; j_call: TRBJ1-2; v_call: TRBV29-1; clone_size: .; cdr3_nt: TGCAGCGTTGTTGGGGTTAACTATGGCTACACCTTC; cdr3_aa: CSVVGVNYGYTF